This TCR beta chain was captured by sequencing in a study of OX40 agonist ivuxolimab in advanced cancers. The length of the CDR3 is 11 residues. Germline-derived CDR1 and CDR2 are SQVTM and ANQGSEA. V lost 4 bases to trimming and J lost 6 bases, with 8 bases between them. The assay was immunoSEQ multiplex PCR, and TCRdb's table has in-frame clones only and misses some. The table shows about 58,000 clones, with 70% to 90% occurring only once. The TCR was taken from an adult with an advanced solid tumor such as melanoma, head and neck, liver or kidney cancer. The chain uses TRBV29-1 and TRBJ2-3; no clear D gene. The sequences come from CD4+ or CD8+ T cells sorted from blood, collected in a trial of the OX40 agonist ivuxolimab. In nucleotides, the CDR3 is TGCAGCGTTGCGGGCAGTGATACGCAGTATTTT. The encoded protein is CSVAGSDTQYF.